Below are 18 T cell receptor beta chains sequenced from a single sample in a study of T cell responses to AZD1222 COVID-19 vaccine. The method was immunoSEQ multiplex PCR; TCRdb's version includes in-frame clones alone and lacks a portion of them. Found here are about 84,000 clones, about 90% of them singletons; the top ten hold about 1.6%. The sample here was peripheral blood, taken on day 0 of AZD1222 vaccination. The receptor source for this set is an adult in good health.

V is TRBV9 and J is TRBJ1-6; D gene uncertain. Trimming removed 3 bases from V and 7 bases from J, with 8 bases in between. The length of the CDR3 is 13 residues. Germline CDR1 and CDR2: SGDLS and YYNGEE. As DNA, the CDR3 is TGTGCCAGCAGCGAAACAGACAATTCACCCCTCCACTTT. Amino acids: CASSETDNSPLHF.

This clone was recorded a few times. The rearrangement links TRBV12-3 or TRBV12-4 to TRBJ2-3; 7 bases match TRBD2. The CDR3 contains 13 residues. The V gene end was trimmed by 6 bases and the J gene end by 3 bases; junction bases not matched to a gene: 3. The CDR3 DNA sequence: TGTGCCAGCAGGACTAGCTCAACAGATACGCAGTATTTT. Amino acids: CASRTSSTDTQYF.

The rearrangement uses TRBV27 and TRBJ1-6, with 9 nucleotides matching TRBD1. Germline V CDR1 and CDR2: MNHEY, SMNVEV (reference sequence). The CDR3 length is 13 residues. Trimming at V came to 2 bases and at J to 10 bases, leaving 0 bases not matched to a gene. CDR3 in DNA: TGTGCCAGCAGTTTAACAGGGGGCTCACCCCTCCACTTT. Its translation is CASSLTGGSPLHF.

To note about this clone: A junction end diverges from the germline sequence, so it may reflect a read error. This sequence joins TRBV11-2 and TRBJ1-5, with TRBD1 as a possible D gene (5 bases). Germline loops: CDR1 SGHAT, CDR2 FQNNGV. The CDR3 has 14 residues. The CDR3 region has the DNA TGTGCCAGCAGCCTAGACAGTGGAGGGCAGCCCCAGCATTTT. Encoded protein: CASSLDSGGQPQHF.

This chain links TRBV6-5 with TRBJ1-1; D possibly corresponds to TRBD1 (5 bases). This CDR3 spans 12 amino acids. V was shortened by 8 bases and J by 3 bases, with 10 bases between the two germline ends. From germline, CDR1 is MNHEY and CDR2 SVGAGI. The CDR3 DNA is TGTGCCAGCGGTCAGGGATACACTGAAGCTTTCTTT. Its protein is CASGQGYTEAFF.

The chain uses TRBV29-1 and TRBJ1-1; D is perhaps TRBD1 (5 bases). Germline-derived CDR1 and CDR2 are SQVTM and ANQGSEA. The CDR3 extends over 13 amino acids. V shed 4 bases and J shed 3 bases, with 12 bases lying between them. In nucleotides, the CDR3 is TGCAGCGTTGGGGCAGGGAGCCACACTGAAGCTTTCTTT. Translation: CSVGAGSHTEAFF.

The gene calls are TRBV11-2 and TRBJ1-1, with TRBD1 matching over 10 bases. Per germline, CDR1 SGHAT and CDR2 FQNNGV. J lost 4 bases, V lost 5 bases, and 7 bases had no gene match. The CDR3 runs to 15 residues. CDR3 amino acids: CASSRGTGEGTEAFF. The CDR3 bases are TGTGCCAGCAGCAGGGGGACAGGGGAGGGCACTGAAGCTTTCTTT.

This chain connects TRBV11-2 to TRBJ2-5; weak D call: TRBD1 (6 bases). Germline V gives CDR1 SGHAT, CDR2 FQNNGV. Trimming shortened V by 2 bases and J by 3 bases, and 13 bases separated the two germline ends. The CDR3 extends over 15 amino acids. CDR3 protein: CASSLNTGTKETQYF. CDR3 coding DNA: TGTGCCAGCAGCTTAAATACAGGGACGAAAGAGACCCAGTACTTC.

The V and J genes are TRBV18 and TRBJ2-7; 13 bases are shared with TRBD2. The CDR3 has 16 amino acids. Germline V gene lookup returns CDR1 KGHSH and CDR2 LQKENI. With V trimmed by 3 bases and J by 7 bases, 9 bases remained unmatched. Here the CDR3 DNA reads TGTGCCAGCTCACCTCTCGGACTAGCGGGAGAGGGAGAGCAGTACTTC. Translating it yields CASSPLGLAGEGEQYF.

The rearrangement joins TRBV12-3 or TRBV12-4 to TRBJ1-1; D uncertain. CDR3 size: 12 residues. V gave up 5 bases and J gave up 0 bases, with 4 bases separating them. The DNA of the CDR3 is TGTGCCAGCAGTCTCATGAACACTGAAGCTTTCTTT. It translates to CASSLMNTEAFF.

The CDR3: CASSSDGNTEAFF. As DNA, the CDR3 is TGTGCCAGCAGCTCTGACGGTAACACTGAAGCTTTCTTT. The rearrangement joins TRBV7-2 to TRBJ1-1; no clear D. This CDR3 is 13 amino acids long. CDR1 is SGHTA, CDR2 FQGNSA, per germline. V gave up 4 bases and J gave up 2 bases, with 8 bases separating them.

The rearrangement links TRBV5-8 to TRBJ1-1; D gene unclear. CDR1 and CDR2 from the germline V gene are SGHTS and YDEGEE. The germline V and J ends were trimmed by 0 bases and 11 bases, with 5 bases remaining between them. The CDR3 length is 10 residues. The CDR3 here is CASSLGPAFF. The CDR3 DNA is TGTGCCAGCAGCTTGGGACCTGCTTTCTTT.

The chain couples TRBV9 to TRBJ2-2, with a possible D match to TRBD1 (6 bases). The germline gives CDR1 SGDLS, CDR2 YYNGEE. This CDR3 is 15 amino acids long. The V gene lost 4 bases and the J gene lost 1 base, with 11 bases spanning the gap. CDR3 DNA: TGTGCCAGCAGCCAAAGACAGGAGAACACCGGGGAGCTGTTTTTT. It yields the protein CASSQRQENTGELFF.

The V and J genes are TRBV6-5 and TRBJ2-1, with TRBD2 matching over 8 bases. J lost 0 bases, V lost 8 bases, and 3 bases had no gene match. The germline V gene has CDR1 MNHEY and CDR2 SVGAGI. The CDR3 length is 14 residues. The CDR3 loop reads CASRAGGSYNEQFF. CDR3 nucleotide sequence: TGTGCCAGCCGGGCGGGAGGCTCCTACAATGAGCAGTTCTTC.

This chain connects TRBV27 to TRBJ2-6; the D is unclear. Germline V CDR1 and CDR2: MNHEY, SMNVEV (reference sequence). This CDR3 comprises 13 residues. V gave up 2 bases and J gave up 4 bases, with 3 bases separating them. The CDR3 DNA is TGTGCCAGCAGTTTAAAAGGGGCCAACGTCCTGACTTTC. This codes for CASSLKGANVLTF.

The chain links TRBV19 to TRBJ2-7; the match to TRBD1 covers 9 bases. This CDR3 has 15 residues. Germline V gene lookup returns CDR1 LNHDA and CDR2 SQIVND (reference sequence). V gave up 5 bases and J gave up 1 base; unmatched junction bases: 6. The CDR3 DNA follows: TGTGCCAGTAGTCTCTCCGGGACAGGGTCCTACGAGCAGTACTTC. Residues: CASSLSGTGSYEQYF.

The chain employs TRBV6-4 and TRBJ2-3; 9 nucleotides line up with TRBD2. The length of the CDR3 is 15 residues. Germline CDR1 reads MRHNA; CDR2 reads SNTAGT. V lost 0 bases and J lost 3; bases outside the gene matches: 1. The CDR3, as DNA: TGTGCCAGCAGTGACTCTAGCGGGGGAACAGATACGCAGTATTTT. It encodes CASSDSSGGTDTQYF.

The rearrangement uses TRBV15 and TRBJ2-1; the D call may be TRBD1 or TRBD2 (5 bases each). V gave up 4 bases and J gave up 0 bases, with 10 bases separating them. The CDR3 totals 15 residues. The germline CDR1 and CDR2 sequences are LNHNV and YYDKDF (reference sequence). CDR3 nucleotides: TGTGCCACCAGCAAGGGACGGAGCTCCTACAATGAGCAGTTCTTC. Protein sequence: CATSKGRSSYNEQFF.